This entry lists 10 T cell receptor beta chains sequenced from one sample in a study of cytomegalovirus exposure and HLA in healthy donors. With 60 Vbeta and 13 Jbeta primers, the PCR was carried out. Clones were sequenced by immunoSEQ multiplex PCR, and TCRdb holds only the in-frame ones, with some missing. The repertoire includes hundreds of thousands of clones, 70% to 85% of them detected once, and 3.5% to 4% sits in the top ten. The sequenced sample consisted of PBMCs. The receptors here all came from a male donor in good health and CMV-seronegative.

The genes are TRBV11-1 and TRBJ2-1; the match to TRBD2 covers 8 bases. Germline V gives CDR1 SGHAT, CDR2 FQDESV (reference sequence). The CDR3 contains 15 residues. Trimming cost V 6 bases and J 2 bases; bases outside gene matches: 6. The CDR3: CASRPGLAAYNEQFF. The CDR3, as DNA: TGTGCCAGCAGACCCGGACTAGCCGCCTACAATGAGCAGTTCTTC.

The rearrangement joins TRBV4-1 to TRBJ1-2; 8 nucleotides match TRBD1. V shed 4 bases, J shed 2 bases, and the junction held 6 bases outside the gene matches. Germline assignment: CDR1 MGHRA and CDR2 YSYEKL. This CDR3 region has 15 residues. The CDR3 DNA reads TGCGCCAGCAGCCGCCCGACAGGGGCGAACTATGGCTACACCTTC. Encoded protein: CASSRPTGANYGYTF.

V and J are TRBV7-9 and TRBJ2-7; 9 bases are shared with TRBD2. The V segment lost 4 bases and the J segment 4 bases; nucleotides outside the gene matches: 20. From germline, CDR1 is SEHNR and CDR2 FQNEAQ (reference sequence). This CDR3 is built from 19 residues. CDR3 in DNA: TGTGCCAGCAGCTCCCATTCTGGGTTAGCGGGAGCGAACGGGTACGAGCAGTACTTC. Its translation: CASSSHSGLAGANGYEQYF. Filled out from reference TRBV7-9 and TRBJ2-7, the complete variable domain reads DTGVSQNPRHKITKRGQNVTFRCDPISEHNRLYWYRQTLGQGPEFLTYFQNEAQLEKSRLLSDRFSAERPKGSFSTLEIQRTEQGDSAMYLCASSSHSGLAGANGYEQYFGPGTRLTVT.

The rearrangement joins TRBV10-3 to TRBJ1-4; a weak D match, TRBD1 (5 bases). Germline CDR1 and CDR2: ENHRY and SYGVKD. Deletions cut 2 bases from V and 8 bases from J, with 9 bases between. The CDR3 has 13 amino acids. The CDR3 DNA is TGTGCCATCAGTGAGCCGGGACTCGAAAAACTGTTTTTT. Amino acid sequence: CAISEPGLEKLFF.

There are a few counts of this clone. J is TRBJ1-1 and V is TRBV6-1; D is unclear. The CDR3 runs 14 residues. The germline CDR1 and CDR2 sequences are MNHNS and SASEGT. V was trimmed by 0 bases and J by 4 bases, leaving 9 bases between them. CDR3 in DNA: TGTGCCAGCAGTGAAGCAGTTACAAGCACTGAAGCTTTCTTT. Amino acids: CASSEAVTSTEAFF.

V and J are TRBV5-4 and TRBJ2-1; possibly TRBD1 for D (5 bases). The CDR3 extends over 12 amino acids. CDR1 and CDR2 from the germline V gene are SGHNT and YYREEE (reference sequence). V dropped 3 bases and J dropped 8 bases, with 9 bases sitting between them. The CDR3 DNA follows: TGTGCCAGCAGCTCAATGACAGATGAGCAGTTCTTC. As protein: CASSSMTDEQFF. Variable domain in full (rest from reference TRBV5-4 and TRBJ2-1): ETGVTQSPTHLIKTRGQQVTLRCSSQSGHNTVSWYQQALGQGPQFIFQYYREEENGRGNFPPRFSGLQFPNYSSELNVNALELDDSALYLCASSSMTDEQFFGPGTRLTVL.

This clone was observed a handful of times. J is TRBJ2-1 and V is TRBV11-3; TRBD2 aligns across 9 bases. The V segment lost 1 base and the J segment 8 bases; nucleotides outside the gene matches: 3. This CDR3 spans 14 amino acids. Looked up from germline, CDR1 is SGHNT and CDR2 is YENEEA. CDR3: CASSLGAGGDEQFF. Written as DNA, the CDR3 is TGTGCCAGCAGCTTAGGGGCGGGGGGGGATGAGCAGTTCTTC.

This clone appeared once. As DNA, the CDR3 is TGCGCCAGCAGCGAGACAACCTACAATGAGCAGTTCTTC. Translated: CASSETTYNEQFF. The chain combines TRBV5-1 with TRBJ2-1; D not certain. Germline V gene data show CDR1 as SGHRS and CDR2 as YFSETQ. CDR3 length equals 13 residues. Trimming shortened V by 4 bases and J by 2 bases, and 7 bases separated the two germline ends. The whole variable domain, remainder taken from reference TRBV5-1 and TRBJ2-1, is KAGVTQTPRYLIKTRGQQVTLSCSPISGHRSVSWYQQTPGQGLQFLFEYFSETQRNKGNFPGRFSGRQFSNSRSEMNVSTLELGDSALYLCASSETTYNEQFFGPGTRLTVL.

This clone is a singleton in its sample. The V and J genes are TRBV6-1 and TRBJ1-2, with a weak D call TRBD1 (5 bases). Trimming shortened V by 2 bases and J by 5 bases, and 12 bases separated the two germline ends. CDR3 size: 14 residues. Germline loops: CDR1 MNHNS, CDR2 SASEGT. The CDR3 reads CASSEWAQGYGYTF. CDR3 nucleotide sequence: TGTGCCAGCAGTGAATGGGCCCAGGGTTATGGCTACACCTTC.

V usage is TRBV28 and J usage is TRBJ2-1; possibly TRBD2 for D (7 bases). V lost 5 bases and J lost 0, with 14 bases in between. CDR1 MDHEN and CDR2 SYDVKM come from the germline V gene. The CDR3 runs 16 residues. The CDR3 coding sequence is TGTGCCAGCAGTGGGGGGGACATGCACTCCTACAATGAGCAGTTCTTC. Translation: CASSGGDMHSYNEQFF.